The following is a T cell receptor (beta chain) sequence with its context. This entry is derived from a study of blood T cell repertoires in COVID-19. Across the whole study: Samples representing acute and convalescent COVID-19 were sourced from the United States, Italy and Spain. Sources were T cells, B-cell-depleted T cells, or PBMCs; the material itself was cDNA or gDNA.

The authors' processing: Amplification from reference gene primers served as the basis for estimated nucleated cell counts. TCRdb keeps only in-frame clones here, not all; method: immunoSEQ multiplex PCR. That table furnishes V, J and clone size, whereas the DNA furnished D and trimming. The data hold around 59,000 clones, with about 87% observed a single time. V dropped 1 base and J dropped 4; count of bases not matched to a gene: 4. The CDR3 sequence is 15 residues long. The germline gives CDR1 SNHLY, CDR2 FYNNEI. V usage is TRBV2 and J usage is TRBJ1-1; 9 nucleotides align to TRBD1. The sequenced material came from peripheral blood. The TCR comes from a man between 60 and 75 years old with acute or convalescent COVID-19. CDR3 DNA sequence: TGTGCCAGCAGTGAAGGGGACAGGGACGGCACTGAAGCTTTCTTT. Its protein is CASSEGDRDGTEAFF.